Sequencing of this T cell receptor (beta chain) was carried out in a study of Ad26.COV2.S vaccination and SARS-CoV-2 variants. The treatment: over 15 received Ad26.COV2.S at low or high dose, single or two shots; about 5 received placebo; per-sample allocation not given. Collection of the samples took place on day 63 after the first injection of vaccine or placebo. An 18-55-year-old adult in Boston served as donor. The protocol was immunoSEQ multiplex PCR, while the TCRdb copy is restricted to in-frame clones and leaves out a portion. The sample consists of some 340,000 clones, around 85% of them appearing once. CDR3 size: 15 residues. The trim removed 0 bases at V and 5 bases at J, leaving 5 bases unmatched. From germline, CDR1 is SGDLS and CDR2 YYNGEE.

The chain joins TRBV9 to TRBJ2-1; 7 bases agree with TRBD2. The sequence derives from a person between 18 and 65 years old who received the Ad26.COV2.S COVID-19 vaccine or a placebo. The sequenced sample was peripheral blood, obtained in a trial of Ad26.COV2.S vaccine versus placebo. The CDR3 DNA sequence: TGTGCCAGCAGCGTAGGAGCGGGGCGGCACAATGAGCAGTTCTTC. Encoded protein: CASSVGAGRHNEQFF.